This TCR beta chain was recorded in a study of cytomegalovirus exposure and HLA in healthy donors. Study results and limitations: It was reported that the classifier diagnosed cytomegalovirus status with high specificity and sensitivity in both the original and validation cohorts.

Trimming removed 7 bases at V and 6 bases at J, with 13 bases between. The CDR3 runs 12 residues. CDR1 and CDR2 (germline): SNHLY, FYNNEI. Primers included in the PCR were 60 Vbeta and 13 Jbeta primers. Data came from immunoSEQ multiplex PCR; TCRdb stores just in-frame clones and leaves some out. The sample contains about 160,000 clones, around 86% of which appear only once. Turning to this clone: Its specificity is unknown.

The donors (healthy individuals) were bone marrow donors. The TCR sequence derives from a girl aged 2 to 9 in good health and CMV-seropositive. The gene calls are TRBV2 and TRBJ2-7; D unclear. The sample taken for sequencing was PBMCs. CDR3 residues: CASTEYPGEQYF. CDR3 DNA sequence: TGTGCCAGCACCGAATATCCGGGCGAGCAGTACTTC.